This TCR beta chain originates from a study of cytomegalovirus exposure and HLA in healthy donors. Study-wide results and caveats: In a later analysis, a genetic analysis reported fewer productive-TCR N-insertions in an Asian-associated ancestry cluster than the cohort average.

With regard to this clone: Its antigen is still unknown.

13 Jbeta primers and 60 Vbeta primers were used for the PCR. Assay used: immunoSEQ multiplex PCR; TCRdb lists only in-frame clones, some missing. The sample consists of about 190,000 clones, around 82% of them appearing once. CDR1 is MNHNY and CDR2 is SVGAGI in the germline V gene (reference sequence). The germline V and J ends were trimmed by 0 bases and 7 bases, with 3 bases remaining between them. The CDR3 consists of 11 residues. The receptor comes from a boy aged 5-17 years in good health and CMV-seronegative. The sample consisted of PBMCs. This sequence joins TRBV6-6 and TRBJ1-2; D gene ambiguous. CDR3 nucleotides: TGTGCCAGCAGTTACTCGAGTGGCTACACCTTC. This encodes CASSYSSGYTF.